This T cell receptor beta chain was identified during a study of T-cell reconstitution after alpha-beta-depleted transplantation in children. Study-wide results and caveats: T-cell numbers and diversity, one year after transplant, stemmed largely from T cells that were newly produced.

Points on this clonotype: The antigen is not known.

CDR1 is MDHEN and CDR2 is SYDVKM in the germline V gene. There are 18 residues in the CDR3. The V end lost 3 bases, the J end lost 0 bases, and 15 bases lay between the germline ends. Unique molecular identifiers were built into the TCRbeta library. TCRdb itself ran the PCR reads through MiXCR, one entry per CDR3 protein. The data contain under 450,000 distinct CDR3 sequences, around 15% of them singletons. This clonotype was sampled from a boy younger than two who had a stem cell transplant for Wiskott-Aldrich syndrome, so the T cells may come from the graft donor. The material was PBMCs, mostly from graft donor cells, obtained 360 days after TCRalphabeta/CD19-depleted stem cell transplant. The chain joins TRBV28 to TRBJ1-6; D might be TRBD1 (5 bases). The CDR3 loop is CASSFRQSRDSYNSPLHF. In DNA, the CDR3 is TGTGCCAGCAGTTTCCGACAGTCAAGGGACTCCTATAATTCACCCCTCCACTTT.